The rows below give T cell receptor beta chains drawn from one sample of a study of T cell therapy after organ transplantation. Libraries were prepared by immunoSEQ multiplex PCR; TCRdb keeps only in-frame clonotypes and omits some of them. The sample contains about 48,000 clones, approximately 94% of which appear only once. Their specific antigens are unknown. Sample: CD8+ T cells from blood, taken before autologous CMV-specific T cell therapy. The receptor set was obtained from a human patient who had received a solid organ transplant and had CMV disease. CDR3s include the opening cysteine and the closing phenylalanine or tryptophan. The order of the fields is J gene, D gene, V gene, clone size, CDR3 length, CDR3 DNA, CDR3 protein. D genes are given only for firm matches. Clone size is given for some rows only: seen once, a few or many times, or a class if the clone is expanded.

TRBJ2-7,TRBD2,TRBV7-9,NA,13,TGTGCCAGCAGCTCCGGGACTAGGTACGAGCAGTACTTC,CASSSGTRYEQYF
TRBJ2-4,NA,TRBV4-1,NA,15,TGCGCCAGCAGCCAAGTCACTGTAGCCAAAAACATTCAGTACTTC,CASSQVTVAKNIQYF
TRBJ2-5,NA,TRBV6-6,NA,14,TGTGCCAGCCTTGGGGGGACGTATGAAGAGACCCAGTACTTC,CASLGGTYEETQYF
TRBJ2-3,TRBD1,TRBV5-6,NA,17,TGTGCCAGCAGCTTGGCCCCCGACAGGGAATGGGGAGATACGCAGTATTTT,CASSLAPDREWGDTQYF
TRBJ2-7,NA,TRBV4-1,once,13,TGCGCCAGCAGCCAAGGACAGTACTACGAGCAGTACTTC,CASSQGQYYEQYF
TRBJ2-2,TRBD2,TRBV6-1,NA,15,TGTGCCAGCATGGCGACTAGCGCGAACACCGGGGAGCTGTTTTTT,CASMATSANTGELFF
TRBJ2-5,TRBD1,TRBV15,NA,15,TGTGCCACCAGCAACCGACAGGGGGGACAAGAGACCCAGTACTTC,CATSNRQGGQETQYF
TRBJ2-7,TRBD1,TRBV4-3,NA,16,TGCGCCAGCAGCCAAGAGGGAGACAGGGCTAGATACGAGCAGTACTTC,CASSQEGDRARYEQYF
TRBJ2-7,NA,TRBV2,once,13,TGTGCCAGCAGTGACTCGACTTACTACGAGCAGTACTTC,CASSDSTYYEQYF
TRBJ2-1,TRBD2,TRBV27,NA,17,TGTGCCAGCAGTTCCCCGTCACTAGCGGGAGCATACAATGAGCAGTTCTTC,CASSSPSLAGAYNEQFF
TRBJ2-2,TRBD2,TRBV6-4,NA,13,TGTGCCACCGGGACTAGCGACACCGGGGAGCTGTTTTTT,CATGTSDTGELFF
TRBJ2-1,TRBD2,TRBV4-3,NA,16,TGCGCCAGCAGCCGCCTCGGCGCGCGGGGGGACAATGAGCAGTTCTTC,CASSRLGARGDNEQFF
TRBJ2-7,NA,TRBV15,NA,16,TGTGCCACCAGCACTACCTGGGCAGGGGTCACTTACGAGCAGTACTTC,CATSTTWAGVTYEQYF
TRBJ2-3,NA,TRBV29-1,NA,16,TGCAGCGTTGAAACGCTAGCGCGAGAAAGCACAGATACGCAGTATTTT,CSVETLARESTDTQYF
TRBJ2-3,NA,TRBV2,NA,17,TGTGCCAGCAGCCCGGGGCCTTATTCGGAGATCACAGATACGCAGTATTTT,CASSPGPYSEITDTQYF
TRBJ2-3,TRBD2,TRBV7-8,NA,19,TGTGCCAGCAGCTCGCGACTAGCGGGAGGTAGGGAGAGCACAGATACGCAGTATTTT,CASSSRLAGGRESTDTQYF
TRBJ2-7,NA,TRBV7-6,NA,15,TGTGCCAGCAGCTCGGGAACGAACGTCTTGTACGAGCAGTACTTC,CASSSGTNVLYEQYF
TRBJ1-1,NA,TRBV27,NA,13,TGTGCCAGCAGTTTTTATGAGAACACTGAAGCTTTCTTT,CASSFYENTEAFF
TRBJ1-1,NA,TRBV30,NA,16,TGTGCCTGGATCCCCGAGGGTTGGGCGGGGGGTACTGAAGCTTTCTTT,CAWIPEGWAGGTEAFF
TRBJ2-5,NA,TRBV7-9,NA,12,TGTGCCAGCAGCTTAGGGACCGAGACCCAGTACTTC,CASSLGTETQYF
TRBJ2-3,TRBD2,TRBV27,NA,16,TGTGCCAGCAGTTTATCCCGACTAGCCAGCACAGATACGCAGTATTTT,CASSLSRLASTDTQYF
TRBJ2-7,NA,TRBV6-5,once,13,TGTGCCAGCAGTTACCAAGCGAACTACGAGCAGTACTTC,CASSYQANYEQYF
TRBJ2-1,TRBD2,TRBV19,NA,18,TGTGCCAGTAGTATAGATCAAGGACTAGCTGGAAGCTACAATGAGCAGTTCTTC,CASSIDQGLAGSYNEQFF
TRBJ1-5,NA,TRBV6-6,NA,15,TGTGCCAGCAGTTACCTGACAGGCCGGGGTCAGCCCCAGCATTTT,CASSYLTGRGQPQHF
TRBJ1-1,NA,TRBV11-3,once,14,TGTGCCAGCAGCTTCGGGGTACCGAACACTGAAGCTTTCTTT,CASSFGVPNTEAFF
TRBJ1-2,NA,TRBV27,NA,13,TGTGCCAGCAGTTTAGGAACCCAGAATGGCTACACCTTC,CASSLGTQNGYTF
TRBJ2-5,TRBD2,TRBV11-2,NA,14,TGTGCCAGCAGCACCACTAGCGGCCAAGAGACCCAGTACTTC,CASSTTSGQETQYF
TRBJ2-1,NA,TRBV20-1,NA,10,TGCAGTGCGTACGACAATGAGCAGTTCTTC,CSAYDNEQFF
TRBJ2-2,NA,TRBV6-5,NA,12,TGTGCCAGCAGGCAGAACACCGGGGAGCTGCTTTTT,CASRQNTGELLF
TRBJ1-4,NA,TRBV4-1,once,14,TGCGCCAGCAGGTGGGGGCAGGGCGGAGAAAAACTGTTTTTT,CASRWGQGGEKLFF
TRBJ2-3,TRBD2,TRBV19,NA,18,TGTGCCAGTAGTATAGATTGGCGGGAGGGCCAAAATCGAGATACGCAGTATTTT,CASSIDWREGQNRDTQYF
TRBJ1-4,NA,TRBV11-2,NA,13,TGTGCCAGCAGCTTAACGGCAAATGAAAAACTGTTTTTT,CASSLTANEKLFF
TRBJ2-7,TRBD1,TRBV6-1,few,14,TGTGCCAGCAGTGGCAGGGGGCTGGCCTACGAGCAGTACTTC,CASSGRGLAYEQYF
TRBJ2-7,NA,TRBV15,once,15,TGTGCCACCAGCAGAGCATTGGCGGGATCCTACGAGCAGTACTTC,CATSRALAGSYEQYF
TRBJ2-7,NA,TRBV11-2,NA,15,TGTGCCAGCAGCTTAGGGAACAGGGCCTACTACGAGCAGTACTTC,CASSLGNRAYYEQYF
TRBJ1-2,NA,TRBV27,once,17,TGTGCCAGCAGTTTATCTACGCAGGGGAATCCTTTTGATGGCTACACCTTC,CASSLSTQGNPFDGYTF
TRBJ1-5,NA,TRBV23-1,NA,18,TGCGCCAGCAGTCAATCCACAGAAGAGGGCCCTACTCATCAGCCCCAGCATTTT,CASSQSTEEGPTHQPQHF
TRBJ1-2,TRBD1,TRBV5-1,once,12,TGCGCCAGCAGCTGGGGGACAGGGAAGGACACCTTC,CASSWGTGKDTF
TRBJ1-5,NA,TRBV27,NA,15,TGTGCCAGCAGTTTATCATCCGGTAGCAATCAGCCCCAGCATTTT,CASSLSSGSNQPQHF
TRBJ1-3,NA,TRBV19,NA,15,TGTGCCAGTAGTATAGATCGCGAATCTGGAAACACCATATATTTT,CASSIDRESGNTIYF
TRBJ2-7,TRBD1,TRBV19,NA,14,TGTGCCAGTAGTACCGGACAGGGCACCTACGAGCAGTACTTC,CASSTGQGTYEQYF
TRBJ2-5,TRBD2,TRBV9,NA,16,TGTGCCAGCAGCGCCGGGACTAGCGGGGGGAAAGAGACCCAGTACTTC,CASSAGTSGGKETQYF
TRBJ1-2,NA,TRBV6-1,NA,17,TGTGCCAGCAGTGAAGTTGCGTACAGAACACTTAACTATGGCTACACCTTC,CASSEVAYRTLNYGYTF
TRBJ2-7,NA,TRBV7-6,NA,15,TGTGCCAGCAGCTTAAAACGGGCGGTAGACGGCGAGCAGTACTTC,CASSLKRAVDGEQYF
TRBJ2-2,TRBD1,TRBV9,NA,19,TGTGCCAGCAGCGGGCCCCCGAAGGCAGGGACAGGGAACACCGGGGAGCTGTTTTTT,CASSGPPKAGTGNTGELFF
TRBJ2-3,TRBD2,TRBV6-5,once,15,TGTGCCAGCAGCGAGACTAGCGGGAGTGGAGATACGCAGTATTTT,CASSETSGSGDTQYF
TRBJ2-7,NA,TRBV11-2,NA,15,TGTGCCAGCAGCTCCCCGTGGGCAGCAGAGAACGAGCAGTACTTC,CASSSPWAAENEQYF
TRBJ2-1,NA,TRBV5-6,NA,13,TGTGCCAGCAGCATACGAGTTAACAATGAGCAGTTCTTC,CASSIRVNNEQFF